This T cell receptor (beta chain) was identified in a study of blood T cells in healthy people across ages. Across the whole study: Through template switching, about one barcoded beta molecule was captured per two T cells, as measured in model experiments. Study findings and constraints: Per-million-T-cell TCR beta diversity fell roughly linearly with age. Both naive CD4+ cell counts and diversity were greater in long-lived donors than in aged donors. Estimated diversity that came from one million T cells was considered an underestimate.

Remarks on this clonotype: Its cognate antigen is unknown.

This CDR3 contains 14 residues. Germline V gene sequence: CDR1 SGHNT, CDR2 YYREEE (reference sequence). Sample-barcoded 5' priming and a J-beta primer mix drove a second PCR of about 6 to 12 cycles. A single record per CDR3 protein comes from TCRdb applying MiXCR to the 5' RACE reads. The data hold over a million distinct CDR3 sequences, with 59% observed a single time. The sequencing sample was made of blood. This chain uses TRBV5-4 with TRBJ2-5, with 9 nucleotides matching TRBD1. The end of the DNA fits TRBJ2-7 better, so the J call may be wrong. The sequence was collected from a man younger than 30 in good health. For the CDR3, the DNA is TGTGCCAGCAGCTGGGACAGGGCAAGAAACGAGCAGTACTTC. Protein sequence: CASSWDRARNEQYF.